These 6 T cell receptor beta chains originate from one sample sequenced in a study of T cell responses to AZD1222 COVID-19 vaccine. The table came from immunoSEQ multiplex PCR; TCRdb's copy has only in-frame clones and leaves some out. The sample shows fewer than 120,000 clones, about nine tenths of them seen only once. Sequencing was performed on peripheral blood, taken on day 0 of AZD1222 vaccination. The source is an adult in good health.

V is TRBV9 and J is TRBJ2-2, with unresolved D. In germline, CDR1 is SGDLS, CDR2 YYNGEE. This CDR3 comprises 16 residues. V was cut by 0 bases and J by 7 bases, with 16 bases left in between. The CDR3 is CASSVEIGLTGGELFF. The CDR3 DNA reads TGTGCCAGCAGCGTAGAGATAGGGTTGACGGGCGGGGAGCTGTTTTTT.

The CDR3 DNA reads as TGTGCCAGCAGGGGGGACGGCTACACTGAAGCTTTCTTT. Protein: CASRGDGYTEAFF. The chain links TRBV12-3 or TRBV12-4 to TRBJ1-1; possible D gene TRBD1, 5 bases. CDR3 size: 13 residues. The ends were cut back, 6 bases at V and 3 bases at J, with 11 bases in the middle.

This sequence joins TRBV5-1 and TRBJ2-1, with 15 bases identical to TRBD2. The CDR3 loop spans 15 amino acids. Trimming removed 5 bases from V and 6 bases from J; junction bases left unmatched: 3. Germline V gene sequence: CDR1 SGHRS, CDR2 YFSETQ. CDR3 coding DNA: TGCGCCAGCAGTTGGACTAGCGGGAGGGCCAATGAGCAGTTCTTC. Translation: CASSWTSGRANEQFF.

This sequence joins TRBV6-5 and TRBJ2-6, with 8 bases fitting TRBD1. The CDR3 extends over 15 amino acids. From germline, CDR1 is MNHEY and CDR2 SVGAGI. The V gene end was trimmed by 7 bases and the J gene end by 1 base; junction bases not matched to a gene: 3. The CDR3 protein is CASTRGRSGANVLTF. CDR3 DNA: TGTGCCAGCACCAGGGGGCGGTCTGGGGCCAACGTCCTGACTTTC.

Here the CDR3 reads CASSSSGPYEQYF. The CDR3 DNA reads as TGTGCCAGTTCGTCTAGCGGGCCTTACGAGCAGTACTTC. This rearrangement joins TRBV19 to TRBJ2-7, with TRBD2 identical over 8 bases. The CDR3 covers 13 residues. The germline V gene encodes CDR1 LNHDA and CDR2 SQIVND (reference sequence). V was pared by 8 bases and J by 4 bases, with 7 bases of the junction left unmatched.

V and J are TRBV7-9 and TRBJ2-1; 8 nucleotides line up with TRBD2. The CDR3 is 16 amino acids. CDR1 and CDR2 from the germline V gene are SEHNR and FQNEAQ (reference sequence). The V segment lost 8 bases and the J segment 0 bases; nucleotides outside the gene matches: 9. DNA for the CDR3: TGTGCCAGCGCTCCCTCGGGGGGGGTCTCCTACAATGAGCAGTTCTTC. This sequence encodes CASAPSGGVSYNEQFF.